This entry lists 20 T cell receptor beta chains sequenced from one sample in a study of radiotherapy plus CTLA-4 blockade in lung cancer. Sequencing was performed with immunoSEQ multiplex PCR; in TCRdb, only in-frame clones are kept and a portion is missing. The sample holds approximately 110,000 clones, more than 75% seen once. Sequencing used peripheral blood, obtained from a patient treated with radiotherapy plus ipilimumab. The receptors shown here come from a human donor with non-small cell lung cancer that progressed on radiotherapy plus ipilimumab. Some clones in this sample may be carry-over from other donors' samples.

The chain carries TRBV5-4 and TRBJ1-2; 7 bases fit TRBD1. The CDR3 sequence is 15 residues long. Germline V CDR1 and CDR2: SGHNT, YYREEE (reference sequence). V shed 0 bases, J shed 5 bases, and the junction held 7 bases outside the gene matches. The CDR3 reads CASSLVGTVRYGYTF. The CDR3 DNA follows: TGTGCCAGCAGCTTGGTCGGGACAGTTCGTTATGGCTACACCTTC.

This clone was found a few times. The chain has TRBV7-3 and TRBJ1-6, with 7 nucleotides matching TRBD1. CDR1 and CDR2 (germline): SGHTA, FQGTGA. The junction had 12 bases not matched to a gene; V was cut back by 4 bases and J by 6 bases. The CDR3 contains 17 residues. The CDR3 sequence: CASSSRDRADSNSPLHF. CDR3 in DNA: TGTGCCAGCAGCTCTCGGGACAGAGCAGACTCTAATTCACCCCTCCACTTT.

The V call is TRBV5-1, the J call TRBJ2-5; 9 nucleotides match TRBD1. With V trimmed by 2 bases and J by 5 bases, 7 bases remained unmatched. Per the germline V gene, CDR1 is SGHRS and CDR2 is YFSETQ. This CDR3 has 15 amino acids. The CDR3 is CASSLQGASLETQYF. DNA for the CDR3: TGCGCCAGCAGCTTACAGGGGGCGAGTTTGGAGACCCAGTACTTC.

The chain combines TRBV9 with TRBJ1-4, with D uncertain. This CDR3 is built from 14 residues. V dropped 4 bases and J dropped 4 bases, with 11 bases sitting between them. Germline CDR1 reads SGDLS; CDR2 reads YYNGEE. The CDR3 loop is CASSTGLNNEKLFF. DNA for the CDR3: TGTGCCAGCAGCACCGGCCTTAATAATGAAAAACTGTTTTTT.

This clone was observed a few times. The CDR3 region is CASSFGGARSYEQYF. The CDR3 nucleotides are TGTGCCAGCAGCTTCGGAGGGGCTCGTAGCTACGAGCAGTACTTC. The J gene is TRBJ2-7, the V gene TRBV7-9; the D gene is possibly TRBD2 (6 bases). CDR3 length: 15 amino acids. The germline CDR1 and CDR2 sequences are SEHNR and FQNEAQ (reference sequence). The V and J ends lost 3 bases and 3 bases respectively, with 15 bases between them.

This clone was observed a few times. The chain links TRBV11-3 to TRBJ2-1; D might be TRBD2 (5 bases). Per the germline V gene, CDR1 is SGHNT and CDR2 is YENEEA. Trimming left V 4 bases short and J 0 bases short, with 13 bases between. The CDR3 has 16 amino acids. CDR3 nucleotide sequence: TGTGCCAGCAGCTCTGCTCGGGGTTCCTCCTACAATGAGCAGTTCTTC. Its protein product is CASSSARGSSYNEQFF.

The V gene is TRBV6-5, the J gene TRBJ2-3; weak D call: TRBD1 (6 bases). V shed 4 bases and J shed 11 bases, with 13 bases lying between them. The CDR3 spans 12 residues. Germline V CDR1 and CDR2: MNHEY, SVGAGI. DNA for the CDR3: TGTGCCAGCAGTTCACAGGGTATGGGGCAGTATTTT. This codes for CASSSQGMGQYF.

The J gene is TRBJ1-2, the V gene TRBV6-6; the D is unclear. This CDR3 has 11 residues. V lost 7 bases and J 2 bases, leaving 5 bases between the germline ends. Germline V gene data show CDR1 as MNHNY and CDR2 as SVGAGI (reference sequence). Written as DNA, the CDR3 is TGTGCCAGCACTCCCAACTATGGCTACACCTTC. This sequence encodes CASTPNYGYTF.

This chain links TRBV4-3 with TRBJ1-6; 7 bases agree with TRBD1. V lost 1 base, J lost 10 bases, and 7 bases stayed unmatched. The V gene's germline CDR1 is LGHNA and CDR2 YSLEER. This CDR3 has 15 amino acids. The CDR3 sequence is CASSQADRERSPLHF. The CDR3, as DNA: TGCGCCAGCAGCCAAGCTGACAGGGAAAGGTCACCCCTCCACTTT.

This sequence joins TRBV21-1 and TRBJ2-7; the D segment call TRBD1 is taken from the table without a DNA check. TRBV21-1 is recorded as a pseudogene. The CDR3 runs 15 residues. The CDR3 region is CASSKGTGWVREQYF. CDR3 in DNA: TGTGCCAGCAGCAAGGGGACAGGGTGGGTTCGCGAGCAGTACTTC.

The chain recombines TRBV11-2 with TRBJ2-1; 7 nucleotides line up with TRBD2. CDR1 and CDR2 (germline): SGHAT, FQNNGV. V gave up 5 bases and J gave up 5 bases; unmatched junction bases: 9. This CDR3 has 15 residues. The CDR3 loop is CASSPRLAAHNEQFF. CDR3 in DNA: TGTGCCAGCAGCCCCCGACTAGCAGCCCACAATGAGCAGTTCTTC.

The chain carries TRBV29-1 and TRBJ2-3; D possibly corresponds to TRBD1 (6 bases). CDR1 and CDR2 (germline): SQVTM, ANQGSEA. The CDR3 covers 14 residues. Trimming stripped 1 base from V and 0 bases from J, with 8 bases between. This chain's CDR3 is CSVEGTESTDTQYF. CDR3 DNA sequence: TGCAGCGTTGAAGGGACAGAGAGCACAGATACGCAGTATTTT.

V usage is TRBV4-3 and J usage is TRBJ1-1; TRBD1 agrees at 7 bases. The germline gives CDR1 LGHNA, CDR2 YSLEER. This CDR3 has 13 amino acids. Losses at the gene ends were 4 bases for V and 5 bases for J; bases not matched to a gene: 4. CDR3 sequence (DNA): TGCGCCAGCAGCCGGACACAGGGGACTGAAGCTTTCTTT. It encodes CASSRTQGTEAFF.

V gene TRBV7-9 combines with J gene TRBJ1-1; D gene uncertain. The CDR3 is 12 residues long. The germline V gene encodes CDR1 SEHNR and CDR2 FQNEAQ (reference sequence). Trimming left V 8 bases short and J 2 bases short, with 9 bases between. The CDR3 DNA follows: TGTGCCAGCGTAACAGCTAACACTGAAGCTTTCTTT. Its translation is CASVTANTEAFF.

The chain recombines TRBV7-9 with TRBJ1-1; D is unresolved. This CDR3 has 14 residues. V was clipped by 0 bases and J by 4 bases, with 9 bases between them. CDR1 and CDR2 from the germline V gene are SEHNR and FQNEAQ (reference sequence). CDR3 coding DNA: TGTGCCAGCAGCTTAGCTGTGGGGAGCACTGAAGCTTTCTTT. It specifies CASSLAVGSTEAFF.

This chain connects TRBV5-1 to TRBJ2-5, with D perhaps matching TRBD1 (6 bases). This CDR3 has 14 residues. Trimming cost V 3 bases and J 4 bases, with 13 bases left between them. CDR1 and CDR2 from the germline V gene are SGHRS and YFSETQ. The CDR3 DNA is TGCGCCAGCAGCTACGGGACAATGGGAGAGACCCAGTACTTC. This translates into CASSYGTMGETQYF.

This clone has just a few counts. The chain couples TRBV5-1 to TRBJ1-3; D possibly corresponds to TRBD1 (5 bases). The CDR3 totals 14 residues. With 4 bases removed from V and 2 bases from J, the gap between germline ends came to 10 bases. Per germline, CDR1 SGHRS and CDR2 YFSETQ. The CDR3: CASSPTDTGNTIYF. As DNA, the CDR3 is TGCGCCAGCAGCCCGACAGATACTGGAAACACCATATATTTT.

This clone has only one observation. V gene TRBV13 combines with J gene TRBJ1-4, with D tentatively TRBD1 (6 bases). Germline V gene lookup returns CDR1 PRHDT and CDR2 FYEKMQ (reference sequence). The CDR3 length is 16 residues. The V gene lost 5 bases and the J gene lost 1 base, with 14 bases spanning the gap. The CDR3 reads CASSDSGAVTNEKLFF. In DNA, the CDR3 is TGTGCCAGCAGCGACTCGGGGGCTGTAACTAATGAAAAACTGTTTTTT.

The chain joins TRBV7-8 to TRBJ1-4; the match to TRBD1 covers 10 bases. The CDR3 runs 15 residues. The trim removed 6 bases at V and 8 bases at J, leaving 9 bases unmatched. Germline loops: CDR1 SGHVS, CDR2 FQNEAQ. The CDR3 coding sequence is TGTGCCAGCAGGAATCCGGGACAGGGGTTGGAAAAACTGTTTTTT. It is translated as CASRNPGQGLEKLFF.

In this sample, this clone turned up a few times. This chain links TRBV6-5 with TRBJ2-5; the D is unclear. Deletions cut 6 bases from V and 2 bases from J, with 13 bases between. The CDR3 loop spans 14 amino acids. CDR1 is MNHEY, CDR2 SVGAGI, per germline. In nucleotides, the CDR3 is TGTGCCAGCAGGCCAACCGACACACAAGAGACCCAGTACTTC. It encodes CASRPTDTQETQYF.